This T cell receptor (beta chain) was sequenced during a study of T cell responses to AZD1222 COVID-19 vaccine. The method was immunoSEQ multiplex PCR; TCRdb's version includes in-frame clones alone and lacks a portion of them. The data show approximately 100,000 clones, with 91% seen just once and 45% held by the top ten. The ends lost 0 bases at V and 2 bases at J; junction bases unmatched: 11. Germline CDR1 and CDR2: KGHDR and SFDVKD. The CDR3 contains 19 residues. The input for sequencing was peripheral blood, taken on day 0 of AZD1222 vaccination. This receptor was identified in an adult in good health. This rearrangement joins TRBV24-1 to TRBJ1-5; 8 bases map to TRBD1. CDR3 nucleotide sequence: TGTGCCACCAGTGATTTGGCGGGGCTGACAGGGGAACGCAATCAGCCCCAGCATTTT. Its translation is CATSDLAGLTGERNQPQHF.